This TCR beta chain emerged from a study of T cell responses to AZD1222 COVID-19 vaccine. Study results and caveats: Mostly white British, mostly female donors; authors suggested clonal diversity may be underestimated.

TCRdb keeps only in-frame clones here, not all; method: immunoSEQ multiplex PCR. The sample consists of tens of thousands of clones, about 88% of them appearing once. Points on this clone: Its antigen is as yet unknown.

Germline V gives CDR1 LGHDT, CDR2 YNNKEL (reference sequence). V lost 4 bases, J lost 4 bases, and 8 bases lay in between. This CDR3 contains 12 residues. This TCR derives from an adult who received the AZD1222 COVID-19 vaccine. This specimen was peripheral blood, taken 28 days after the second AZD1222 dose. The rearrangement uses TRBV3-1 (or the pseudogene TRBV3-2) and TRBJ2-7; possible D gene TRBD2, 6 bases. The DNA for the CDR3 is TGTGCCAGCAGCCCCGGAGGGTACGAGCAGTACTTC. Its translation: CASSPGGYEQYF.